This entry lists 15 T cell receptor beta chains sequenced from one sample in a study of molecular identifiers for immune sequencing clone quantification. In TCRdb, the PCR reads were re-called with MiXCR into one record per CDR3 protein. The sample has roughly 40,000 distinct CDR3 sequences; 20% to 25% are singletons. Material: naive CD8+ T cells from blood, with Jurkat cell RNA spiked in. Documented subset: FACS-sorted CD8+CD4-CCR7+CD45RA+ naive T cells. The receptors here all came from a human donor in good health. Some libraries in this study had Jurkat cell RNA spiked in.

This clonotype is judged medium-sized. CDR3 loop: CSVAMQRINAEAFF. As DNA, the CDR3 is TGCAGCGTTGCTATGCAGCGGATTAACGCTGAAGCTTTCTTT. This chain links TRBV29-1 with TRBJ1-1, with D unresolved. In germline, CDR1 is SQVTM, CDR2 ANQGSEA. The CDR3 length is 14 residues. The V end lost 4 bases, the J end lost 6 bases, and 18 bases lay between the germline ends.

This clonotype turned up a few times. The V call is TRBV19, the J call TRBJ1-1, with D possibly being TRBD1 (5 bases). V was shortened by 5 bases and J by 4 bases, with 23 bases between the two germline ends. The length of the CDR3 is 17 residues. The germline V gene encodes CDR1 LNHDA and CDR2 SQIVND (reference sequence). The CDR3 nucleotides are TGTGCCAGTAGTTCCCTCCTCGACGCAGGGTGGGGCACTGAAGCTTTCTTT. Translation gives CASSSLLDAGWGTEAFF.

In its sample, this clonotype was seen many times. The chain employs TRBV7-9 and TRBJ1-1; D is undetermined. V was trimmed by 5 bases and J by 0 bases, leaving 10 bases between them. The CDR3 runs 14 residues. Germline lookup yields CDR1 SEHNR and CDR2 FQNEAQ (reference sequence). This chain's CDR3 is CASSLLDMNTEAFF. DNA of the CDR3: TGTGCCAGCAGCCTGCTCGACATGAACACTGAAGCTTTCTTT.

This clonotype appeared many times. J is TRBJ2-2 and V is TRBV2, with unresolved D. Germline CDR1 reads SNHLY; CDR2 reads FYNNEI. The CDR3 is 13 amino acids. Trimming removed 3 bases from V and 2 bases from J, with 4 bases in between. In nucleotides, the CDR3 is TGTGCCAGCAGTGACCCTAACACCGGGGAGCTGTTTTTT. It is translated as CASSDPNTGELFF.

A few counts support this clonotype. This chain links TRBV7-8 with TRBJ2-3, with 10 bases aligning to TRBD2. The CDR3 is 16 residues long. Germline-derived CDR1 and CDR2 are SGHVS and FQNEAQ. Trimming removed 1 base from V and 3 bases from J; junction bases left unmatched: 4. DNA for the CDR3: TGTGCCAGCAGCTTAGTTTCTAGCGGGGGAACAGATACGCAGTATTTT. Residues: CASSLVSSGGTDTQYF.

About this clonotype itself: This may come from a read error, since a much larger clone is one base off. This rearrangement joins TRBV20-1 to TRBJ2-5, with 8 bases identical to TRBD2. There are 15 residues in the CDR3. In germline, CDR1 is DFQATT, CDR2 SNEGSKA (reference sequence). CDR3 DNA: TGCAGTGCTCCTCCGTTTCGGGAGGGCGAAGAGACCCAGTGCTTC. It codes for CSAPPFREGEETQCF.

This clonotype was recorded a few times. The junction does not match germline at one end; this may be a read error. This chain links TRBV2 with TRBJ2-7; 7 bases are a match to TRBD1. Germline CDR1 is SNHLY and CDR2 is FYNNEI. The CDR3 has 12 amino acids. CDR3 coding DNA: TGTGCCGGCAGTTGGACAGGTGGCGAGCAGTACTTC. Translating it yields CAGSWTGGEQYF.

This clonotype is medium-sized in the sample. V usage is TRBV6-2 or TRBV6-3 and J usage is TRBJ2-3, with a weak D call TRBD1 (6 bases). Trimming took off 1 base at V and 3 bases at J, with 8 bases between the two ends. Germline CDR1 is MNHEY and CDR2 is SVGEGT. This CDR3 has 14 amino acids. In nucleotides, the CDR3 is TGTGCCAGCAGTTACTGGGGGCAGACAGATACGCAGTATTTT. Residues: CASSYWGQTDTQYF.

This clonotype was seen ten or more times. The J gene is TRBJ2-1, the V gene TRBV7-2; D unresolved. This CDR3 has 12 amino acids. CDR1 and CDR2 from the germline V gene are SGHTA and FQGNSA. With 5 bases removed from V and 5 bases from J, the gap between germline ends came to 7 bases. The CDR3 DNA reads TGTGCCAGCAGCACCTACGACAATGAGCAGTTCTTC. Protein: CASSTYDNEQFF.

On this clonotype itself: At one boundary the junction diverges from the germline segment, which might be a read error. The rearrangement joins TRBV4-3 to TRBJ1-1, with unresolved D. Germline V gives CDR1 LGHNA, CDR2 YSLEER. CDR3 length: 14 residues. CDR3 amino acids: CASSQGSDYTETFF. In nucleotides, the CDR3 is TGCGCCAGCAGCCAAGGGTCGGATTACACTGAAACTTTCTTC.

This clonotype was found many times. This sequence joins TRBV10-3 and TRBJ2-4; a weak D match, TRBD1 (6 bases). The germline CDR1 and CDR2 sequences are ENHRY and SYGVKD. Trimming pared 5 bases from V and 1 base from J, leaving 15 bases between. The CDR3 totals 16 residues. CDR3 residues: CAISPIGGSAKNIQYF. The CDR3 nucleotides are TGTGCCATCAGTCCTATTGGGGGCTCGGCCAAAAACATTCAGTACTTC.

This clonotype has at least ten counts. The gene calls are TRBV15 and TRBJ2-5; TRBD2 aligns across 7 bases. The germline CDR1 and CDR2 sequences are LNHNV and YYDKDF (reference sequence). There are 15 residues in the CDR3. V was pared by 1 base and J by 4 bases, with 6 bases of the junction left unmatched. As DNA, the CDR3 is TGTGCCACCAGCAGAGTCGGGGGGATGGGAGAGACCCAGTACTTC. Its translation is CATSRVGGMGETQYF.

This clonotype has a count of ten or more. The chain couples TRBV4-1 to TRBJ2-7; maybe TRBD1 (5 bases). V dropped 1 base and J dropped 5 bases, with 9 bases sitting between them. The CDR3 has 13 residues. The germline gives CDR1 MGHRA, CDR2 YSYEKL. CDR3 amino acids: CASSQGQGDEQYF. DNA for the CDR3: TGCGCCAGCAGCCAAGGGCAGGGCGACGAGCAGTACTTC.

By share of the sample, this clonotype is medium-sized. V is TRBV12-3 or TRBV12-4 and J is TRBJ2-3; tentatively, D is TRBD1 (5 bases). Trimming took off 6 bases at V and 1 base at J, with 17 bases between the two ends. This CDR3 is 16 amino acids long. The CDR3 is CASRDSLDTGTDTQYF. In DNA, the CDR3 is TGTGCCAGCAGGGATAGCCTGGACACCGGCACAGATACGCAGTATTTT.

Regarding this clonotype: One base away lies a much larger clone, so this may be a sequencing read error. This chain connects TRBV27 to TRBJ2-3, with 13 bases lining up with TRBD2. This CDR3 comprises 15 residues. The V and J ends lost 7 bases and 6 bases, in that order; junction bases with no gene match: 7. Germline CDR1 MNHEY, CDR2 SMNVEV (reference sequence). The CDR3 sequence: CASTGGTSGVDTQYF. The CDR3 bases are TGTGCCAGCACCGGCGGGACTAGCGGGGTGGATACGCAGTATTTT.